The rows below give T cell receptor beta chains drawn from one sample of a study of T cell repertoires in cytomegalovirus infection. MiXCR was run by TCRdb on the reads, yielding one entry per CDR3 protein. The table records around 99,000 distinct CDR3 sequences, around 28% of them present only once. Their recognized antigens are unknown. The input for sequencing was CD8+ T cells from cultured PBMCs, taken from culture after CMV antigen stimulation. These receptors all stem from a human donor in good health (CMV status not recorded). Some clones in this sample may be carry-over from other donors' samples. CDR3s include the opening cysteine and the closing phenylalanine or tryptophan. Fields, in order: J gene, CDR3 length, clone size, V gene, CDR3 protein. The size entry is marked missing in some rows and otherwise reads once, few, many or a size class.

>TRBJ2-7|15|NA|TRBV7-2
CASSLGRDLTYEQYF
>TRBJ2-3|16|few|TRBV6-5
CASSASLGGRADTQYF
>TRBJ2-1|16|few|TRBV7-6
CASSLRGLVGRGEQFF
>TRBJ1-6|18|many|TRBV6-1
CASSRRQGSSSYNSPLHF
>TRBJ2-7|14|many|TRBV4-1
CASSQSPHIYEQYF
>TRBJ2-3|15|many|TRBV6-5
CASSYLFGETDTQYF
>TRBJ1-1|15|NA|TRBV5-1
CASSPWTSGGPEAFF
>TRBJ1-6|13|many|TRBV7-3
CASSPEGSSPLHF
>TRBJ2-1|17|many|TRBV12-3/TRBV12-4
CASSPFLIGTGANEQFF
>TRBJ1-1|11|NA|TRBV25-1
CASKTGTEAFF
>TRBJ1-2|14|many|TRBV2
CASSEYEGSYGYTF
>TRBJ2-6|13|few|TRBV9
CASSDRYANVLTF
>TRBJ1-1|13|few|TRBV7-6
CASSPGTGTEAFF
>TRBJ2-7|16|NA|TRBV7-9
CASSPALGGFLYEQYF
>TRBJ1-1|12|NA|TRBV29-1
CSVESEENRAFF
>TRBJ2-1|18|NA|TRBV7-8
CASSLYVSGGGAYNEQFF
>TRBJ2-1|13|many|TRBV12-3/TRBV12-4
CATQESSYNEQFF
>TRBJ1-1|13|many|TRBV7-8
CASTRGAEAEAFF
>TRBJ1-6|14|once|TRBV20-1
CSARDREANSPLHF
>TRBJ1-3|15|NA|TRBV2
CASSDAQGAGNTIYF
>TRBJ2-6|16|NA|TRBV7-3
CASSSTDNSGANVLTF
>TRBJ2-2|17|few|TRBV19
CASSIDRWQGGTGELFF
>TRBJ2-7|15|few|TRBV7-9
CASSPLGTGNGEQYF
>TRBJ2-7|11|many|TRBV12-3/TRBV12-4
CAIRFGREQYF
>TRBJ2-5|15|NA|TRBV7-4
CASSFSRGREETQYF
>TRBJ1-5|14|NA|TRBV19
CASSIWGSNQPQHF
>TRBJ2-1|17|NA|TRBV9
CASSARSGGSSYNEQFF
>TRBJ2-7|14|NA|TRBV2
CASRNRDGPYEQYF
>TRBJ1-1|14|few|TRBV29-1
CSVAGRGSNTEAFF
>TRBJ2-5|13|many|TRBV7-2
CASSLGNSGPQYF
>TRBJ1-1|11|many|TRBV12-3/TRBV12-4
CASAMNTEAFF
>TRBJ2-3|15|many|TRBV6-1
CASSRSETFTDTQYF
>TRBJ1-4|16|NA|TRBV12-3/TRBV12-4
CASSQGQPSEVEKLFF
>TRBJ1-2|14|few|TRBV7-6
CASSEDRGQGGYTF
>TRBJ1-1|13|NA|TRBV19
CASSIGQNTEAFF
>TRBJ1-2|14|few|TRBV10-3
CAISEGQGTYGYTF
>TRBJ2-3|15|many|TRBV7-9
CASSLVMGAGDTQYF
>TRBJ2-5|17|few|TRBV13
CASSATGQGAHRETQYF
>TRBJ2-2|15|many|TRBV6-1
CASSSGLAGTGELFF
>TRBJ2-2|16|NA|TRBV6-6
CASSYVSPSNTGELFF
>TRBJ2-5|16|NA|TRBV19
CASSKGLAGDQETQYF
>TRBJ1-2|12|NA|TRBV30
CAWSDPVLHYTF
>TRBJ1-5|15|NA|TRBV28
CASSFLRGVRQPQHF
>TRBJ1-2|15|few|TRBV5-4
CASSRPLDRENGYTF
>TRBJ2-6|21|few|TRBV15
CATSRDPGLAGGGSGANVLTF
>TRBJ2-3|14|NA|TRBV29-1
CSVVGSGGTDTQYF
>TRBJ2-1|12|many|TRBV27
CASSRQSNEQFF
>TRBJ2-3|14|NA|TRBV4-1
CASSLDPQADTQYF
>TRBJ1-5|14|NA|TRBV5-6
CASSSQANSRRQHF
>TRBJ1-5|20|many|TRBV4-1
CASSPPARPQGTVSNQPQHF
>TRBJ1-1|14|NA|TRBV24-1
CATSDPRVGTEAFF
>TRBJ1-6|15|NA|TRBV10-3
CAISESISGGSPLHF
>TRBJ1-2|14|NA|TRBV13
CASTYQGVDYGYTF
>TRBJ2-5|15|NA|TRBV28
CASRATSGGAETQYF
>TRBJ2-7|15|few|TRBV7-9
CASSLVGTGPYEQYF
>TRBJ2-7|14|NA|TRBV27
CASSLQRGAREQYF
>TRBJ2-1|16|NA|TRBV4-1
CASSQAAGGGYNEQFF
>TRBJ1-3|16|NA|TRBV9
CASSVGGGTSGNTIYF
>TRBJ2-5|15|NA|TRBV2
CASRTSWTTQETQYF
>TRBJ2-1|8|NA|TRBV20-1
CSAYARVF